The 9 T cell receptor beta chains reported below all come from one sample, sequenced in a study of T-cell reconstitution after alpha-beta-depleted transplantation in children. The authors prepared the TCRbeta library with unique molecular identifiers. TCRdb redid the calling of the PCR reads with MiXCR, one entry per CDR3 protein. The sample yields about 90,000 distinct CDR3 sequences, 7% to 10% seen once. This specimen consisted of PBMCs from the stem cell graft donor, obtained from the stem cell graft. The receptors shown here come from a human donor who donated a stem cell graft to a child with congenital amegakaryocytic thrombocytopenia.

In its sample, this clonotype was seen many times. The rearrangement joins TRBV4-2 to TRBJ1-5, with a tentative D call TRBD1 (6 bases). The germline gives CDR1 LGHNA, CDR2 YNFKEQ. CDR3 length: 15 residues. Deletions cut 0 bases from V and 4 bases from J, with 10 bases between. The CDR3 loop is CASSQDSRGNQPQHF. The CDR3 DNA reads TGTGCCAGCAGCCAAGATTCCAGGGGAAATCAGCCCCAGCATTTT.

This clonotype was seen repeatedly, ten times or more. The chain is built from TRBV12-3 or TRBV12-4 and TRBJ2-2; D remains unclear. V was trimmed by 6 bases and J by 3 bases, leaving 14 bases between them. The CDR3 is 15 residues long. The DNA of the CDR3 is TGTGCCAGCAGAACCTCTCCTGGGGACACCGGGGAGCTGTTTTTT. Amino acid sequence: CASRTSPGDTGELFF.

This clonotype came up many times. The chain recombines TRBV7-2 with TRBJ2-5, with D uncertain. Trimming removed 5 bases from V and 4 bases from J, with 14 bases in between. CDR3 size: 14 residues. Germline V gene data show CDR1 as SGHTA and CDR2 as FQGNSA. The CDR3 sequence: CASSQSWIGETQYF. The CDR3 nucleotides are TGTGCCAGCAGCCAGAGTTGGATAGGAGAGACCCAGTACTTC. The variable domain in full, completed from reference TRBV7-2 and TRBJ2-5, reads GAGVSQSPSNKVTEKGKDVELRCDPISGHTALYWYRQSLGQGLEFLIYFQGNSAPDKSGLPSDRFSAERTGGSVSTLTIQRTQQEDSAVYLCASSQSWIGETQYFGPGTRLLVL.

This clonotype was seen many times. The chain carries TRBV20-1 and TRBJ1-1, with D possibly matching TRBD1 (5 bases). Germline V CDR1 and CDR2: DFQATT, SNEGSKA (reference sequence). V was pared by 1 base and J by 5 bases, with 17 bases between. The CDR3 has 15 residues. Here the CDR3 reads CSARAGAARGTEAFF. CDR3 coding DNA: TGCAGTGCTAGAGCCGGGGCTGCGAGAGGTACTGAAGCTTTCTTT.

This clonotype was found many times. The J gene is TRBJ2-7, the V gene TRBV7-9; possible D gene TRBD2, 6 bases. The CDR3 covers 13 residues. CDR1 and CDR2 from the germline V gene are SEHNR and FQNEAQ (reference sequence). V lost 3 bases and J 9 bases, leaving 15 bases between the germline ends. The CDR3 region is CASSFRTGDWQYF. CDR3 in DNA: TGTGCCAGCAGCTTCAGGACGGGAGACTGGCAGTACTTC.

This clonotype has a count of ten or more. The chain combines TRBV29-1 with TRBJ2-7; TRBD2 agrees at 8 bases. The V and J ends lost 2 bases and 7 bases, in that order; junction bases with no gene match: 1. Germline V CDR1 and CDR2: SQVTM, ANQGSEA. CDR3 length: 11 amino acids. CDR3 in DNA: TGCAGCGTTGAAATAGCGGGAGAGCAGTACTTC. The encoded protein is CSVEIAGEQYF.

This clonotype showed up just a few times. The V and J genes are TRBV29-1 and TRBJ2-5; D possibly uses TRBD1 or TRBD2 (5 bases each). Germline assignment: CDR1 SQVTM and CDR2 ANQGSEA. Between the trimmed V and J ends, which lost 3 bases and 5 bases, there was a span of 13 bases. The CDR3 covers 13 residues. CDR3 bases: TGCAGCGTTGAGGGGACCCCGAGGGAGACCCAGTACTTC. Amino acids: CSVEGTPRETQYF.

On this clonotype: One end of the junction does not line up with germline, which may come from a read error. This chain uses TRBV14 with TRBJ2-5; D is undetermined. CDR3 length equals 13 residues. Germline V gives CDR1 SGHDN, CDR2 FVKESK. The CDR3 DNA follows: TGTGCCAGCAGCCAACGCAGTCAAGAGGCCCAGTACTTC. Translation: CASSQRSQEAQYF.

The table lists this clonotype with many counts. The chain has TRBV6-5 and TRBJ2-7, with 11 bases fitting TRBD2. Germline values: CDR1 MNHEY, CDR2 SVGAGI. This CDR3 has 14 residues. V trimming: 2 bases; J trimming: 9 bases; junction bases outside the gene matches: 6. The CDR3 DNA follows: TGTGCCAGCAGTTACACGTCCGGGACTAGCGGGCAGTACTTC. Its translation: CASSYTSGTSGQYF.